Given below is one TCR beta chain in context. The method was immunoSEQ multiplex PCR; TCRdb's version includes in-frame clones alone and lacks a portion of them. The sample lists 80,000 to 85,000 clones; around 89% were seen once. Looked up from germline, CDR1 is SGDLS and CDR2 is YYNGEE. V trimming: 3 bases; J trimming: 6 bases; junction bases outside the gene matches: 8. CDR3 length: 14 amino acids. This sample was included in a study of technical replicates of blood from a few donors. This sequence was found in a human donor in good health. The rearrangement links TRBV9 to TRBJ1-2; 7 positions agree with TRBD1. The sample was T cells isolated from PBMCs. DNA for the CDR3: TGTGCCAGCAGCGAGGGGGGACAGTATAATGGCTACACCTTC. It encodes CASSEGGQYNGYTF.